These 2 T cell receptor beta chains share one sample of origin, sequenced in a study of cytomegalovirus exposure and HLA in healthy donors. The primer mix had 60 Vbeta and 13 Jbeta primers. Clones were read by immunoSEQ multiplex PCR, and TCRdb kept only the in-frame ones, dropping some. This table holds more than 95,000 clones, about 10% found once. The sample consisted of PBMCs. The source is a woman aged 18 to 35 in good health and CMV-seropositive.

This clone came up a few times. V is TRBV30 and J is TRBJ1-4; D perhaps matches TRBD1 (6 bases). Per germline, CDR1 GTSNPN and CDR2 SVGIG (reference sequence). The CDR3 contains 14 residues. Trimming pared 2 bases from V and 4 bases from J, leaving 11 bases between. The CDR3: CAWSLDRYNEKLFF. Here the CDR3 DNA reads TGTGCCTGGAGTTTGGACAGATATAATGAAAAACTGTTTTTT.

J is TRBJ2-3 and V is TRBV18; D uncertain. V was pared by 6 bases and J by 1 base, with 11 bases between. This CDR3 is built from 14 residues. Germline V gene data show CDR1 as KGHSH and CDR2 as LQKENI. In DNA form, the CDR3 reads TGTGCCAGCTCTTCCCTGTATGGCACAGATACGCAGTATTTT. Amino acid sequence: CASSSLYGTDTQYF.